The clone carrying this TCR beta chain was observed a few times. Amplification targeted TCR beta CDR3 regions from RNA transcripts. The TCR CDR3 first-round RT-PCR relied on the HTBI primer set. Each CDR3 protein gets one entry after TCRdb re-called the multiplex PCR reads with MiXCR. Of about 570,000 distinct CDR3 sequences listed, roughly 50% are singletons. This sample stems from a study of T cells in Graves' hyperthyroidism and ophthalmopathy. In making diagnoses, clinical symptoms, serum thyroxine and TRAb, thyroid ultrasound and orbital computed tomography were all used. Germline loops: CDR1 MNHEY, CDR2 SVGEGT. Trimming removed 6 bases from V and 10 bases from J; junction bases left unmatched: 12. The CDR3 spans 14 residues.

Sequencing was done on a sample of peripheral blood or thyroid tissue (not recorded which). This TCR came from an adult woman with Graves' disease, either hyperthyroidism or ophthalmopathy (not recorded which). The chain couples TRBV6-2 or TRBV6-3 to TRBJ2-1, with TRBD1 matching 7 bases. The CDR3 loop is CASRAGTEVGEQFF. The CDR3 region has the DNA TGTGCCAGCAGAGCCGGGACAGAGGTCGGGGAGCAGTTCTTC.